The T cell receptor beta chain described here comes from a study of shared clonotypes between healthy human individuals. Overall study: CD4 naive and memory got three plates each, CD8 naive two, CD8 memory one.

Produced via immunoSEQ multiplex PCR; TCRdb's table is partial and in-frame only. The sample contains about 1.1 million clones, approximately 78% of which appear only once. Per germline, CDR1 MDHEN and CDR2 SYDVKM. Losses at the gene ends were 6 bases for V and 5 bases for J; bases not matched to a gene: 2. CDR3 length: 13 residues. The study's findings and limits: Few donors restricted represented genetic and exposure-history diversity. In a handful of donors, about 5% of naive CD4 clonotypes appeared in common. Only blood samples were collected, and tissue repertoires likely differ.

Worth noting for this clone: The target antigen is unknown. This same CDR3 is encoded by further DNA sequences in the sample.

This TCR came from a man aged 18 to 30 in good health. Some clones in this sample may be carry-over from other donors' samples. Input material: memory CD4+ T cells from PBMCs. Subset in this sample: CD45RA-negative fraction. J is TRBJ1-5 and V is TRBV28, with 9 bases that match TRBD1. The CDR3 reads CASRQGADQPQHF. For the CDR3, the DNA is TGTGCCAGCAGACAGGGGGCTGATCAGCCCCAGCATTTT. Variable domain in full (rest from reference TRBV28 and TRBJ1-5): DVKVTQSSRYLVKRTGEKVFLECVQDMDHENMFWYRQDPGLGLRLIYFSYDVKMKEKGDIPEGYSVSREKKERFSLILESASTNQTSMYLCASRQGADQPQHFGDGTRLSIL.